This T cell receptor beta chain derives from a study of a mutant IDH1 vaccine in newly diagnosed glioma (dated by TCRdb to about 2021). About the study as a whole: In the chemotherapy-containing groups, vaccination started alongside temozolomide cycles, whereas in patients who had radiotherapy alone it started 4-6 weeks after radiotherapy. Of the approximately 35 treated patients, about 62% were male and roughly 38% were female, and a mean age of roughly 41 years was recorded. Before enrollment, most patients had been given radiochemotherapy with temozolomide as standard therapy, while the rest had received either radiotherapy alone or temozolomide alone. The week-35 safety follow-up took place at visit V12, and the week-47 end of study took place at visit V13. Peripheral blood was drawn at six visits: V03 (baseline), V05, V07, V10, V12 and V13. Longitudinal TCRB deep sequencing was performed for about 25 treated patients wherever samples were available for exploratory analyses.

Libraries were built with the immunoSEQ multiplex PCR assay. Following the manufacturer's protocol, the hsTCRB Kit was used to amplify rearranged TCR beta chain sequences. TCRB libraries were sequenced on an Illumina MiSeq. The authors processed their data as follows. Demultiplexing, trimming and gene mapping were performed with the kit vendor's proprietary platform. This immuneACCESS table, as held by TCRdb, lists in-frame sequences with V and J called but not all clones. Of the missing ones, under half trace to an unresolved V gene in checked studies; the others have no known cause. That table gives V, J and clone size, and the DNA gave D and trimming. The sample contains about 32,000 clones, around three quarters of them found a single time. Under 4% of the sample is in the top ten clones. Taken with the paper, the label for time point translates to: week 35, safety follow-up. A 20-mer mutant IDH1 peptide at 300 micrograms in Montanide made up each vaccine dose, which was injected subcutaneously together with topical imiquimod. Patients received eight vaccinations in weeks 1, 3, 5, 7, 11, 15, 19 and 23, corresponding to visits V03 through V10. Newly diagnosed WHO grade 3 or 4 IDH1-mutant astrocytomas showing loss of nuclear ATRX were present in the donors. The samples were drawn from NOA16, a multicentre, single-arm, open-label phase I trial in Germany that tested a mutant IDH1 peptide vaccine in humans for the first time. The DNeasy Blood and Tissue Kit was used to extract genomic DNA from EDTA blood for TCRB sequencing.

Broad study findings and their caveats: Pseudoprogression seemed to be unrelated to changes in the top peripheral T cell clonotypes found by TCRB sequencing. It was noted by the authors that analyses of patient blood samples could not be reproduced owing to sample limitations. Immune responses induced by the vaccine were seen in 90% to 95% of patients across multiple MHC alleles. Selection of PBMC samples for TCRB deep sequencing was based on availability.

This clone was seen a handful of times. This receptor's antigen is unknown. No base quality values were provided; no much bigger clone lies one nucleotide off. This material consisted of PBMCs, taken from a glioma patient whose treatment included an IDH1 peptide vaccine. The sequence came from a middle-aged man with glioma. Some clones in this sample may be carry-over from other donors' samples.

This receptor carries the CDR3 CASSPRGGGKHNEQFF. The DNA sequence is as follows: TGTGCCAGCAGCCCCAGGGGCGGGGGGAAACACAATGAGCAGTTCTTC. This chain joins TRBV13 to TRBJ2-1, and 8 junction bases match TRBD2. Spanning cysteine to phenylalanine, the CDR3 consists of 16 amino acids. Only CDR3 DNA remains: 48 bases, in frame from the first base. V has 5 bases trimmed and J has 5 bases trimmed; junction bases matching no gene number 11. The germline V gene (reference sequence) sets CDR1 to PRHDT and CDR2 to FYEKMQ.